A single sample gave rise to the 2 T cell receptor beta chains below, sequenced in a study of blood T cell repertoires in COVID-19. Libraries were prepared by immunoSEQ multiplex PCR; TCRdb keeps only in-frame clonotypes and omits some of them. The sample has around 200,000 clones; about 90% are singletons. The sequencing sample was made of peripheral blood. Receptors were obtained from a man in his forties with active or convalescent COVID-19.

The chain joins TRBV2 to TRBJ1-1, with D maybe TRBD1 (6 bases). The V gene's germline CDR1 is SNHLY and CDR2 FYNNEI. The CDR3 spans 14 residues. The V end lost 7 bases, the J end lost 5 bases, and 17 bases lay between the germline ends. The CDR3 region is CASTRGGGRTEAFF. The CDR3 DNA sequence: TGTGCCAGCACCCGAGGGGGGGGGAGGACTGAAGCTTTCTTT.

The rearrangement links TRBV11-1 to TRBJ1-1; D not resolved. Trimming left V 5 bases short and J 6 bases short, with 16 bases between. The CDR3 sequence is 14 residues long. Germline lookup yields CDR1 SGHAT and CDR2 FQDESV (reference sequence). CDR3 coding DNA: TGTGCCAGCAGCCGGCGGCGGGAGCCGCCTGAAGCTTTCTTT. It yields the protein CASSRRREPPEAFF.